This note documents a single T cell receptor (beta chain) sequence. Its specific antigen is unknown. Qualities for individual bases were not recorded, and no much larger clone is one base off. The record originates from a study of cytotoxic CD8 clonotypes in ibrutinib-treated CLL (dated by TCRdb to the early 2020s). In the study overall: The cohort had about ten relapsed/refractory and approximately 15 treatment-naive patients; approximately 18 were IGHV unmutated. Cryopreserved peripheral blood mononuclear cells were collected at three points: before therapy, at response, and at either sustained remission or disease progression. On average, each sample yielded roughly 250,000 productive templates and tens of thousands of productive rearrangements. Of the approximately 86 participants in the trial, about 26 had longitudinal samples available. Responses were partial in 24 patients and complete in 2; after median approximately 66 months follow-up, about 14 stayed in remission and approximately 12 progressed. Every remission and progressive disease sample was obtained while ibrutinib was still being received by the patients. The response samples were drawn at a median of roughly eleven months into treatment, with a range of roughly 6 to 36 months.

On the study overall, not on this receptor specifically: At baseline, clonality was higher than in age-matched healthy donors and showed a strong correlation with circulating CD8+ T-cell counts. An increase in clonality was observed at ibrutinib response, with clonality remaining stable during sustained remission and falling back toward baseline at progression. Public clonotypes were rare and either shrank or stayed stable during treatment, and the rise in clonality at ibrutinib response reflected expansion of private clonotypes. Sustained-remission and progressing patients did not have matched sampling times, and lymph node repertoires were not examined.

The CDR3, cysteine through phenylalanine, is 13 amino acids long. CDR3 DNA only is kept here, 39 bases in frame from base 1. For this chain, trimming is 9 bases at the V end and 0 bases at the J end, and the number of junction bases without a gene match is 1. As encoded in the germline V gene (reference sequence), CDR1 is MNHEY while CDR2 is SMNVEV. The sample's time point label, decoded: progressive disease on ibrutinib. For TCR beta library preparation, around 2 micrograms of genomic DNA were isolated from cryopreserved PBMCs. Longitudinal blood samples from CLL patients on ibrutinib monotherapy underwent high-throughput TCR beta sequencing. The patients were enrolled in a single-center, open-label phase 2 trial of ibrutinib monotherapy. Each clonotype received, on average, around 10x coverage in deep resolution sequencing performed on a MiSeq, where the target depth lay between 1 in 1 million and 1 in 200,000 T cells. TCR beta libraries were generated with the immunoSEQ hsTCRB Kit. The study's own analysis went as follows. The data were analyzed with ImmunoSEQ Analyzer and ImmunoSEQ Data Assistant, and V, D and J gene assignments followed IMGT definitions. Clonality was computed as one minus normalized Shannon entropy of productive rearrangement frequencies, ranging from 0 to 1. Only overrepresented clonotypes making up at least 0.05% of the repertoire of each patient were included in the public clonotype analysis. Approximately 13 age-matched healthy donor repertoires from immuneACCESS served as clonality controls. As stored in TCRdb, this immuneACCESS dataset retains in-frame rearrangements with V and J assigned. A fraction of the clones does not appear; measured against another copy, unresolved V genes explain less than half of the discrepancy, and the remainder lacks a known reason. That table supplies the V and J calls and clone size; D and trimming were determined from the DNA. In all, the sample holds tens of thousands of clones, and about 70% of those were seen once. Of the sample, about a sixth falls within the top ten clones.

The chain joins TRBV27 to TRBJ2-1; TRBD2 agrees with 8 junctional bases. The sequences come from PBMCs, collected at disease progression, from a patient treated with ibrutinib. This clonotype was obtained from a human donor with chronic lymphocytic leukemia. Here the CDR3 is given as CASSGASYNEQFF. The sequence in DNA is TGTGCCAGTAGCGGGGCCTCCTACAATGAGCAGTTCTTC.